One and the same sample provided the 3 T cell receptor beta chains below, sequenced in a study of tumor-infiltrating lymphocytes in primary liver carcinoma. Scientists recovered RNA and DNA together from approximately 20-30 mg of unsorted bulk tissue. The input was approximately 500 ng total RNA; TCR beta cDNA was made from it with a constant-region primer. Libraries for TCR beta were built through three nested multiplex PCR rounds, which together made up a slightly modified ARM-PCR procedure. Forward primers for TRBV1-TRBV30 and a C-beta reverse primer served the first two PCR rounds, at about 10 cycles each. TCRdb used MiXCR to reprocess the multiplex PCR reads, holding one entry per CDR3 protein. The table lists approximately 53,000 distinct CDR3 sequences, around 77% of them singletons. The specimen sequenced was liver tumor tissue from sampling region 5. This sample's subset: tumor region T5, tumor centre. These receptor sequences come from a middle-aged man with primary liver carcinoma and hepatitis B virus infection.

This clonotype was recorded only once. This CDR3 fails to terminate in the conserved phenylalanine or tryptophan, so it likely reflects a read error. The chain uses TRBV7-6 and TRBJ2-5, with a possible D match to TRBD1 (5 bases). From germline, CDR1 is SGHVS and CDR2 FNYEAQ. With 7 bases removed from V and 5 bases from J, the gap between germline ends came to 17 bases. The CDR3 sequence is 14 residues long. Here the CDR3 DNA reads TGTGCCAGCACTTTAAGGAGTGGGGCCGAGACCCAGTACTCC. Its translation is CASTLRSGAETQYS.

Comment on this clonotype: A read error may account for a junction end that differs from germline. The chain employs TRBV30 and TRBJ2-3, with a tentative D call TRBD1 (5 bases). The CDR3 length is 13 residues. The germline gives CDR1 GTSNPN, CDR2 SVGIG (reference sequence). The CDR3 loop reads CVWVGRGTDAQYF. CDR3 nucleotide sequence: TGTGTCTGGGTGGGTAGGGGCACAGATGCGCAGTATTTT.

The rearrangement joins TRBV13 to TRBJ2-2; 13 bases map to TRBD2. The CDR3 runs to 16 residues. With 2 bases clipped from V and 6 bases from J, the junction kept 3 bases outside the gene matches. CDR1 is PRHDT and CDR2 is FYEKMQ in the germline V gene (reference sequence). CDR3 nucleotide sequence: TGTGCCAGCAGCTTAAGACTAGCGGGAGGACCCGGGGAGCTGTTTTTT. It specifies CASSLRLAGGPGELFF.